The clone carrying this TCR beta chain was seen more than once but under ten times. V was shortened by 6 bases and J by 1 base, with 12 bases between the two germline ends. The CDR3 totals 14 residues. Germline lookup yields CDR1 MDHEN and CDR2 SYDVKM. This sample stems from a study of response to subunit inactivated influenza vaccine. TCRdb recomputed calls from the RT-PCR reads with MiXCR, one row per CDR3 protein. The sample includes fewer than 650,000 distinct CDR3 sequences, 10% to 15% of them seen just once. The V and J genes are TRBV28 and TRBJ1-1, with TRBD1 as a possible D gene (5 bases). The source of this sequence is a man in his fifties who received an inactivated influenza vaccine. Sequencing used PBMCs from blood, obtained about 40 days after vaccination. The CDR3 reads CASSLWGGNTEAFF. DNA for the CDR3: TGTGCCAGCAGCCTTTGGGGGGGGAACACTGAAGCTTTCTTT.